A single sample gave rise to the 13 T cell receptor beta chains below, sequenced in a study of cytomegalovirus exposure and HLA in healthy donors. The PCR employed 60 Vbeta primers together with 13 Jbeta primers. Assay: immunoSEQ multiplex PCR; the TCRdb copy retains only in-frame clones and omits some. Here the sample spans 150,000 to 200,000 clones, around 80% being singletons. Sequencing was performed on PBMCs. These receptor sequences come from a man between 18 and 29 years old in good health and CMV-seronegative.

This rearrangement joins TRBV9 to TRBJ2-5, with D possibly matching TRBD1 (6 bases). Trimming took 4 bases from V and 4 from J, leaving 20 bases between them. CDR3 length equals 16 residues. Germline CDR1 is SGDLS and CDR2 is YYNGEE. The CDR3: CASSPSGQGIGETQYF. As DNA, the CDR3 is TGTGCCAGCAGCCCTTCCGGCCAGGGGATAGGAGAGACCCAGTACTTC.

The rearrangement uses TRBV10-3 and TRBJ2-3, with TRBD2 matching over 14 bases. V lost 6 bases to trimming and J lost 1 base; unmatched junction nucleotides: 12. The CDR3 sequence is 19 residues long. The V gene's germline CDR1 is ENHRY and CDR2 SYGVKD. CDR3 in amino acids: CAISLNSGTSGGGTDTQYF. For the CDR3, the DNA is TGTGCCATCAGCCTAAATTCCGGGACTAGCGGGGGCGGCACAGATACGCAGTATTTT.

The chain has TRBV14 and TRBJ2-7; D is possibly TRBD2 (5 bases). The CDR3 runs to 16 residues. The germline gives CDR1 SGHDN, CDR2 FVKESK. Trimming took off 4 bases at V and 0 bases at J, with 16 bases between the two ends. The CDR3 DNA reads TGTGCCAGCAGCCCCCACCTCGGGGTCGCCTCCTACGAGCAGTACTTC. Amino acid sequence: CASSPHLGVASYEQYF.

The CDR3: CASSYGAGSQFF. The CDR3 DNA sequence: TGTGCCAGCAGCTACGGAGCGGGGAGTCAGTTCTTC. The chain couples TRBV7-9 to TRBJ2-1; 7 bases agree with TRBD2. Germline assignment: CDR1 SEHNR and CDR2 FQNEAQ (reference sequence). V was clipped by 4 bases and J by 13 bases; unmatched bases: 7. This CDR3 region has 12 residues.

CDR3 coding DNA: TGTGCCAGCAGTTTGGGTTCCGGGTATGGCTACACCTTC. Encoded protein: CASSLGSGYGYTF. V gene TRBV28 combines with J gene TRBJ1-2; D ambiguous. Trimming took 3 bases from V and 5 from J, leaving 10 bases between them. The CDR3 consists of 13 residues. CDR1 is MDHEN, CDR2 SYDVKM, per germline.

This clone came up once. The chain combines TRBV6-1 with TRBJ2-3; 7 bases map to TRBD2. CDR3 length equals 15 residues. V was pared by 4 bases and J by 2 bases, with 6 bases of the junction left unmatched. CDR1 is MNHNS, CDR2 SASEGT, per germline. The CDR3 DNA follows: TGTGCCAGCAGTGGGCGGGGGACTCTCACAGATACGCAGTATTTT. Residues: CASSGRGTLTDTQYF.

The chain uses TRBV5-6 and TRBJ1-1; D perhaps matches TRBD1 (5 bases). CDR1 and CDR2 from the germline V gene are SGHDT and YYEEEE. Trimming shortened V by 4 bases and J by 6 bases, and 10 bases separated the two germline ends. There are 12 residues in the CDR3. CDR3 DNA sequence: TGTGCCAGCAGCCCGGGAGGGGCTGAAGCTTTCTTT. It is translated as CASSPGGAEAFF. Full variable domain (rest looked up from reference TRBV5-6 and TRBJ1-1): DAGVTQSPTHLIKTRGQQVTLRCSPKSGHDTVSWYQQALGQGPQFIFQYYEEEERQRGNFPDRFSGHQFPNYSSELNVNALLLGDSALYLCASSPGGAEAFFGQGTRLTVV.

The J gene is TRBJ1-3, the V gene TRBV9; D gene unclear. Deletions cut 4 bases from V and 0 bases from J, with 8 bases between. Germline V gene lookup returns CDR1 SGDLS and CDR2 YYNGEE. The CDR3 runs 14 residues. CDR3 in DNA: TGTGCCAGCAGCCCAACAGTCTCTGGAAACACCATATATTTT. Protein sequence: CASSPTVSGNTIYF.

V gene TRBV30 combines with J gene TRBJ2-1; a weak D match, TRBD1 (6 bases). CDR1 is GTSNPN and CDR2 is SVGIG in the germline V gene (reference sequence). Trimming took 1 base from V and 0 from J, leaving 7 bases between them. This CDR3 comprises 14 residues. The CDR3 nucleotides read TGTGCCTGGAGTGGGACAGCCTCCTACAATGAGCAGTTCTTC. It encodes CAWSGTASYNEQFF.

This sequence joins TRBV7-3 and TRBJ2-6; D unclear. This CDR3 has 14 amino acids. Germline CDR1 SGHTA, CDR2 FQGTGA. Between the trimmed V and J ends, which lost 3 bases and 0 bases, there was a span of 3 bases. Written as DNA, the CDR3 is TGTGCCAGCAGCTTCAGCTCTGGGGCCAACGTCCTGACTTTC. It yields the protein CASSFSSGANVLTF.

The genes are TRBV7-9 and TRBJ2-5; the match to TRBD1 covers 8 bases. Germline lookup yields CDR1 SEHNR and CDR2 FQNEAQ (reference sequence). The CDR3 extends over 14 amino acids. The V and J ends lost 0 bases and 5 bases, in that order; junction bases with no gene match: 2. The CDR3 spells CASSLARGHETQYF. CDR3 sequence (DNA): TGTGCCAGCAGCTTAGCCAGGGGGCATGAGACCCAGTACTTC.

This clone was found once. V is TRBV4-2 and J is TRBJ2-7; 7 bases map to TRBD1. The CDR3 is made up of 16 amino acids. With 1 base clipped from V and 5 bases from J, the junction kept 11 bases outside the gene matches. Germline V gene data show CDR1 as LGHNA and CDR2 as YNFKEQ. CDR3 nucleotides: TGTGCCAGCAGCCAAGCGCGACAGGGAGTTCCGGACGAGCAGTACTTC. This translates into CASSQARQGVPDEQYF.

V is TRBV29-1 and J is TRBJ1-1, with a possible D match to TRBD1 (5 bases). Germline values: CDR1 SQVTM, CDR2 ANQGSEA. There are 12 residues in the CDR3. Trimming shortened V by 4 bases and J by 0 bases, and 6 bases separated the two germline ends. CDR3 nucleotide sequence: TGCAGCGTTGGACAGTTGAACACTGAAGCTTTCTTT. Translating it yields CSVGQLNTEAFF.